This record concerns one TCR beta chain sequence. Its specificity is not known. Specified time point: cycle 4 day 1 (C4D1), after 5 to 7 weeks of nivolumab. Every patient experienced relapse after autologous stem cell transplantation, and brentuximab vedotin exposure varied. In germline, CDR1 is SGHAT, CDR2 FQNNGV. The CDR3 sequence is 17 residues long. Deletions cut 2 bases from V and 0 bases from J, with 16 bases between. Measured with immunoSEQ multiplex PCR; TCRdb has only the in-frame clones, and not every one. This table holds approximately 21,000 clones, 70% to 75% found once. These data belong to a study of PD-1 blockade in classical Hodgkin lymphoma. Overall study context: Nivolumab was given intravenously to patients at 3 mg/kg every 2 weeks.

Study observations and caveats: Newly diagnosed patients had diversity similar to the baseline diversity of complete responders.

The receptor comes from a human donor with classical Hodgkin lymphoma. Here the sequenced sample was peripheral blood mononuclear cells (PBMCs), taken before the fourth cycle of nivolumab. The genes are TRBV11-2 and TRBJ1-1; D remains unclear. The DNA for the CDR3 is TGTGCCAGCAGCTTACGCGGAAGGACGGTGATGAACACTGAAGCTTTCTTT. It yields the protein CASSLRGRTVMNTEAFF.